The next 4 T cell receptor beta chains were all read from a single sample in a study of HIV-infected children after antiretroviral therapy interruption. A 3' RACE protocol on RNA, with unique molecular identifiers, produced the TCR library. TCRdb called the 3' RACE reads again in MiXCR, with one record for every CDR3 protein. The repertoire holds about 89,000 distinct CDR3 sequences, with 6.9% as singletons. Treatment given: PENTA 11 planned treatment interruption arm or continuous ART arm. Specimen: CD45RA+ CD4+ T cells from PBMCs, pooled from several time points, collected from a donor given antiretroviral therapy, either interrupted or continuous. Stated subset: naive CD4+ CD45RA+ CD45RO- T cells. These receptors were taken from a pool of human donors with HIV.

The chain links TRBV5-4 to TRBJ2-2; 8 bases are a match to TRBD1. This CDR3 is built from 15 residues. Germline V lookup: CDR1 SGHNT, CDR2 YYREEE (reference sequence). Losses at the gene ends were 1 base for V and 7 bases for J; bases not matched to a gene: 6. The CDR3 is CASSLPGGRVGELFF. CDR3 bases: TGTGCCAGCAGCTTGCCAGGGGGCCGGGTCGGGGAGCTGTTTTTT.

This clonotype was counted many times. The chain employs TRBV10-2 and TRBJ2-1; D may be TRBD1 or TRBD2 (6 bases each). Trimming removed 3 bases at V and 8 bases at J, with 17 bases between. Germline CDR1 reads WSHSY; CDR2 reads SAAADI. The CDR3 length is 15 residues. CDR3 sequence (DNA): TGCGCCAGCAGTGATCGGAGTAGGGGGGACGATGAGCAGTTCTTC. This translates into CASSDRSRGDDEQFF.

The V gene is TRBV2, the J gene TRBJ2-7; perhaps TRBD1 as D (5 bases). Trimming left V 5 bases short and J 2 bases short, with 13 bases between. The CDR3 is 14 amino acids. Germline V gene sequence: CDR1 SNHLY, CDR2 FYNNEI. CDR3 nucleotide sequence: TGTGCCAGCAGTTATCAGGGAAGCGCCTACGAGCAGTACTTC. Translated: CASSYQGSAYEQYF.

Ten or more counts support this clonotype. The chain links TRBV7-8 to TRBJ2-3; D is perhaps TRBD1 (5 bases). The CDR3 is 17 residues long. Germline-derived CDR1 and CDR2 are SGHVS and FQNEAQ. The V end lost 0 bases, the J end lost 7 bases, and 20 bases lay between the germline ends. The CDR3 here is CASSLAPGRPSDYTQYF. In DNA form, the CDR3 reads TGTGCCAGCAGCTTAGCCCCAGGGCGTCCTTCCGATTATACGCAGTATTTT.